The 16 T cell receptor beta chains listed next were all sequenced from one sample in a study of vaccination and CD4 T cells after COVID-19. Noted treatment: approximately nine-day PBMC culture with coronavirus spike peptide pools or control peptides (ViraFEST assay). No antigens are known for them. The Oncomine TCR Beta short-read assay was applied to DNA of cultured CD4+ T cells. TCRdb reprocessed the PCR reads with MiXCR, giving one entry per CDR3 protein. This table holds approximately 12,000 distinct CDR3 sequences, about 50% found once. Sequenced material: CD4+ T cells from blood, cultured in vitro. The receptors originated from a human donor who had recovered from COVID-19.

The V call is TRBV2, the J call TRBJ2-7; TRBD2 agrees at 8 bases. Germline-derived CDR1 and CDR2 are SNHLY and FYNNEI. Trimming cost V 6 bases and J 2 bases; bases outside gene matches: 6. This CDR3 spans 14 amino acids. The CDR3 here is CASSGLAVTYEQYF. The CDR3 DNA reads TGTGCCAGCAGCGGACTAGCTGTTACCTACGAGCAGTACTTC.

There are a few counts of this clonotype. This chain joins TRBV7-9 and TRBJ1-5; no firm D call. The CDR3 totals 13 residues. Germline loops: CDR1 SEHNR, CDR2 FQNEAQ (reference sequence). V lost 1 base, J lost 6 bases, and 7 bases lay in between. The CDR3 bases are TGTGCCAGCAGCTTAGGGAGCTCTCAGCCCCAGCATTTT. Its protein product is CASSLGSSQPQHF. Filled out from reference TRBV7-9 and TRBJ1-5, the complete variable domain reads DTGVSQNPRHKITKRGQNVTFRCDPISEHNRLYWYRQTLGQGPEFLTYFQNEAQLEKSRLLSDRFSAERPKGSFSTLEIQRTEQGDSAMYLCASSLGSSQPQHFGDGTRLSIL.

Note on this clonotype: At one of its ends the junction is not consistent with the germline gene, which may arise from a read error. This chain uses TRBV11-3 with TRBJ1-1; D uncertain. Germline CDR1 reads SGHNT; CDR2 reads YENEEA. This CDR3 region has 13 residues. The CDR3 region has the DNA TGTGTCAGCAGCTTATTCCCAAATACTGAAGCTTTCTTT. Its protein product is CVSSLFPNTEAFF. The whole variable domain, filled in from reference TRBV11-3 and TRBJ1-1, reads EAGVVQSPRYKIIEKKQPVAFWCNPISGHNTLYWYLQNLGQGPELLIRYENEEAVDDSQLPKDRFSAERLKGVDSTLKIQPAELGDSAVYLCVSSLFPNTEAFFGQGTRLTVV.

The chain couples TRBV6-2 or TRBV6-3 to TRBJ2-3; 10 positions agree with TRBD2. The CDR3 consists of 18 residues. Germline lookup yields CDR1 MNHEY and CDR2 SVGEGT. V shed 4 bases and J 2 bases; nucleotides not matched to a gene: 12. The CDR3 reads CASSLRTSGLYYTDTQYF. The CDR3 nucleotides read TGTGCCAGCAGTTTACGGACTAGCGGTCTTTACTACACAGATACGCAGTATTTT.

This clonotype was seen only a few times. The CDR3 region is CSARGSTGVGYGYTF. The CDR3 DNA reads TGCAGTGCTAGAGGGTCTACAGGGGTAGGCTATGGCTACACCTTC. The chain is built from TRBV20-1 and TRBJ1-2; TRBD1 matches 7 bases. CDR1 is DFQATT, CDR2 SNEGSKA, per germline (reference sequence). This CDR3 has 15 amino acids. J was trimmed by 4 bases and V by 1 base; bases with no gene match: 9.

This clonotype has only one observation. This chain joins TRBV7-8 and TRBJ2-1; possibly TRBD2 for D (6 bases). This CDR3 contains 15 residues. Trimming removed 4 bases at V and 2 bases at J, with 12 bases between. CDR1 is SGHVS and CDR2 is FQNEAQ in the germline V gene. CDR3 in amino acids: CASSSRSGPYNEQFF. CDR3 in DNA: TGTGCCAGCAGCTCCCGGAGCGGGCCCTACAATGAGCAGTTCTTC.

This clonotype showed up just a few times. J is TRBJ1-5 and V is TRBV6-1; D is unresolved. CDR3 length: 14 amino acids. The germline gives CDR1 MNHNS, CDR2 SASEGT. Trimming pared 1 base from V and 6 bases from J, leaving 10 bases between. The CDR3 nucleotides are TGTGCCAGCAGTGAAGTTTACGGGGTTCAGCCCCAGCATTTT. Its protein is CASSEVYGVQPQHF.

V gene TRBV20-1 combines with J gene TRBJ2-3; 9 nucleotides agree with TRBD1. This CDR3 contains 14 residues. Germline V gives CDR1 DFQATT, CDR2 SNEGSKA (reference sequence). J lost 2 bases, V lost 5 bases, and 5 bases had no gene match. The CDR3 here is CSAQDRGFTDTQYF. The CDR3 DNA follows: TGCAGTGCTCAGGACAGGGGCTTCACAGATACGCAGTATTTT.

The sample holds a few counts of this clonotype. CDR3 amino acids: CASTLVGVGYGYTF. CDR3 nucleotides: TGTGCCAGCACCCTCGTGGGGGTTGGCTATGGCTACACCTTC. V is TRBV7-2 and J is TRBJ1-2; D perhaps matches TRBD1 (5 bases). From germline, CDR1 is SGHTA and CDR2 FQGNSA. The ends were cut back, 7 bases at V and 4 bases at J, with 16 bases in the middle. The CDR3 covers 14 residues.

The rearrangement uses TRBV5-1 and TRBJ2-2; weak D call: TRBD2 (6 bases). The CDR3 sequence is 15 residues long. Trimming shortened V by 0 bases and J by 3 bases, and 9 bases separated the two germline ends. The germline V gene encodes CDR1 SGHRS and CDR2 YFSETQ. The CDR3 DNA reads as TGCGCCAGCAGCTTGGACGGAGGGTACACCGGGGAGCTGTTTTTT. Residues: CASSLDGGYTGELFF.

The chain carries TRBV20-1 and TRBJ2-3; 8 bases are shared with TRBD1. V shed 3 bases, J shed 4 bases, and the junction held 9 bases outside the gene matches. The CDR3 sequence is 15 residues long. Germline assignment: CDR1 DFQATT and CDR2 SNEGSKA (reference sequence). CDR3 bases: TGCAGTGCTAGCAGCGACAGGGGATTGGCAGATACGCAGTATTTT. It is translated as CSASSDRGLADTQYF.

Judged by abundance, this clonotype is medium-sized. The chain carries TRBV12-3 or TRBV12-4 and TRBJ1-2, with D uncertain. V was cut by 1 base and J by 8 bases, with 11 bases left in between. The CDR3 runs 13 residues. DNA for the CDR3: TGTGCCAGCAGTTTAGATGGGGTTGGCGGCTACACCTTC. It specifies CASSLDGVGGYTF.

V and J are TRBV19 and TRBJ1-5; 8 nucleotides align to TRBD1. The junction had 16 bases not matched to a gene; V was cut back by 8 bases and J by 7 bases. The CDR3 sequence is 16 residues long. Germline V CDR1 and CDR2: LNHDA, SQIVND (reference sequence). CDR3 sequence: CASSPGQGALKQPQHF. CDR3 sequence (DNA): TGTGCCAGTTCCCCCGGGCAGGGGGCGCTTAAACAGCCCCAGCATTTT.

The chain links TRBV6-2 or TRBV6-3 to TRBJ2-5; 12 bases agree with TRBD1. The CDR3 length is 16 residues. From germline, CDR1 is MNHEY and CDR2 SVGEGT. V lost 7 bases, J lost 4 bases, and 10 bases stayed unmatched. The CDR3 loop is CASMVGTGGIAETQYF. The DNA of the CDR3 is TGTGCCAGCATGGTAGGGACAGGGGGCATTGCAGAGACCCAGTACTTC.

The chain has TRBV7-9 and TRBJ2-3, with unresolved D. From germline, CDR1 is SEHNR and CDR2 FQNEAQ (reference sequence). CDR3 length: 12 amino acids. Trimming took off 2 bases at V and 2 bases at J, with 2 bases between the two ends. The CDR3 here is CASSLYTDTQYF. The DNA for the CDR3 is TGTGCCAGCAGCTTATACACAGATACGCAGTATTTT.

This clonotype was counted a single time. V gene TRBV6-1 combines with J gene TRBJ2-3, with a weak D call TRBD1 (6 bases). The length of the CDR3 is 14 residues. V lost 7 bases, J lost 6 bases, and 17 bases lay in between. The germline gives CDR1 MNHNS, CDR2 SASEGT. CDR3 in amino acids: CASKGDNLKDTQYF. The CDR3 DNA sequence: TGTGCCAGCAAGGGGGACAACCTCAAGGATACGCAGTATTTT.